This T cell receptor beta chain came from a study of Ad26.COV2.S vaccination and SARS-CoV-2 variants. Treatment described: some 19 received Ad26.COV2.S at low or high dose, single or two shots; several received placebo; per-sample allocation not given. The study sampled participants on day 63 after the first vaccine or placebo injection. Assay: immunoSEQ multiplex PCR; the TCRdb copy retains only in-frame clones and omits some. The data contain some 250,000 clones, around nine tenths of them singletons. The J segment lost 4 bases and the V segment lost 8 bases, leaving 6 bases of the junction unmatched. The germline CDR1 and CDR2 sequences are LNHDA and SQIVND (reference sequence). This CDR3 spans 13 amino acids.

The chain has TRBV19 and TRBJ1-1, with TRBD1 matching 8 bases. This receptor was identified in a person between 18 and 65 years old who received the Ad26.COV2.S COVID-19 vaccine or a placebo. Sequenced material: peripheral blood, taken in a trial of Ad26.COV2.S vaccine versus placebo. CDR3 DNA sequence: TGTGCCAGTGAAGCAACAGGGGGCACTGAAGCTTTCTTT. It yields the protein CASEATGGTEAFF.